Presented here are 12 T cell receptor beta chains from one specimen sequenced in a study of blood T cell repertoires in COVID-19. Clones were read by immunoSEQ multiplex PCR, and TCRdb kept only the in-frame ones, dropping some. The data show fewer than 200,000 clones, about 85% seen once. What was sequenced was peripheral blood. All receptors derive from a man between 60 and 70 years old who had recovered from COVID-19.

This chain uses TRBV7-2 with TRBJ1-1; maybe TRBD1 (6 bases). Germline V gene sequence: CDR1 SGHTA, CDR2 FQGNSA. This CDR3 spans 14 amino acids. Trimming left V 2 bases short and J 4 bases short, with 11 bases between. The CDR3 region has the DNA TGTGCCAGCAGCTTATCACAGGGCCCCACTGAAGCTTTCTTT. Translation gives CASSLSQGPTEAFF.

This clone was seen only once. The chain uses TRBV19 and TRBJ1-1; 10 bases fit TRBD1. CDR3 size: 14 residues. Germline loops: CDR1 LNHDA, CDR2 SQIVND (reference sequence). J was trimmed by 0 bases and V by 7 bases; bases with no gene match: 2. This chain's CDR3 is CASNDRGLNTEAFF. CDR3 in DNA: TGTGCCAGTAACGACAGGGGGCTGAACACTGAAGCTTTCTTT.

As to this clone: The sample holds other DNA sequences that translate to the same CDR3. The genes are TRBV5-4 and TRBJ2-5; 12 bases are shared with TRBD2. Germline V CDR1 and CDR2: SGHNT, YYREEE (reference sequence). The CDR3 length is 16 residues. Trimming removed 3 bases from V and 1 base from J; junction bases left unmatched: 4. The CDR3 DNA follows: TGTGCCAGCAGCTCGCTAGCGGGGGGGCCCCAAGAGACCCAGTACTTC. This gives the protein CASSSLAGGPQETQYF.

The chain combines TRBV3-1 (or the pseudogene TRBV3-2) with TRBJ1-2, with 7 bases that match TRBD1. The CDR3 runs to 15 residues. Looked up from germline, CDR1 is LGHDT and CDR2 is YNNKEL (reference sequence). With V trimmed by 7 bases and J by 3 bases, 11 bases remained unmatched. CDR3 amino acids: CASNSEGAPDYGYTF. CDR3 nucleotide sequence: TGTGCCAGCAATTCAGAGGGGGCCCCCGACTATGGCTACACCTTC.

This clone was observed a handful of times. The rearrangement uses TRBV7-9 and TRBJ1-5, with no clear D. This CDR3 has 14 amino acids. V was pared by 4 bases and J by 3 bases, with 10 bases between. The germline V gene encodes CDR1 SEHNR and CDR2 FQNEAQ (reference sequence). CDR3 DNA: TGTGCCAGCAGCTGGGCGAGTTCCAATCAGCCCCAGCATTTT. This translates into CASSWASSNQPQHF.

This chain links TRBV7-2 with TRBJ2-2; the D is unclear. With 7 bases removed from V and 8 bases from J, the gap between germline ends came to 11 bases. Germline V lookup: CDR1 SGHTA, CDR2 FQGNSA. The CDR3 has 12 amino acids. CDR3 coding DNA: TGTGCCAGCACCTTTCGGGTAGGGGAGCTGTTTTTT. Translated: CASTFRVGELFF.

This chain connects TRBV19 to TRBJ2-4, with 8 bases matching TRBD1. The CDR3 extends over 12 amino acids. With 11 bases clipped from V and 5 bases from J, the junction kept 5 bases outside the gene matches. From germline, CDR1 is LNHDA and CDR2 SQIVND (reference sequence). CDR3 nucleotide sequence: TGTGCCTGTGGACAGGGTGAAAACATTCAGTACTTC. Its protein product is CACGQGENIQYF.

V and J are TRBV2 and TRBJ2-7; a possible D gene is TRBD2 (7 bases). The CDR3 contains 14 residues. V gave up 5 bases and J gave up 6 bases, with 17 bases separating them. Germline V CDR1 and CDR2: SNHLY, FYNNEI. The CDR3 here is CASSLAGGLSEQYF. Written as DNA, the CDR3 is TGTGCCAGCAGTCTTGCCGGGGGGCTAAGCGAGCAGTACTTC.

V and J are TRBV7-2 and TRBJ2-1; TRBD2 matches at 7 bases. V gave up 2 bases and J gave up 2 bases; unmatched junction bases: 3. CDR3 length: 15 residues. CDR1 and CDR2 (germline): SGHTA, FQGNSA. As DNA, the CDR3 is TGTGCCAGCAGCTTATCCAGCGGGGCCTACAATGAGCAGTTCTTC. Amino acids: CASSLSSGAYNEQFF.

The chain's CDR3 is CASTQTGQGADEQYF. The DNA of the CDR3 is TGTGCCAGCACTCAAACGGGACAGGGGGCTGACGAGCAGTACTTC. V usage is TRBV6-5 and J usage is TRBJ2-7; 12 bases align to TRBD1. Per germline, CDR1 MNHEY and CDR2 SVGAGI. This CDR3 spans 15 amino acids. V lost 7 bases, J lost 5 bases, and 9 bases stayed unmatched.

This chain joins TRBV10-3 and TRBJ1-2; 7 bases align to TRBD1. V shed 4 bases and J 6 bases; nucleotides not matched to a gene: 8. This CDR3 is built from 14 residues. Germline CDR1 is ENHRY and CDR2 is SYGVKD. CDR3 sequence: CAISVEGALDGYTF. DNA for the CDR3: TGTGCCATCAGTGTGGAGGGGGCGCTCGATGGCTACACCTTC.

The rearrangement joins TRBV6-2 or TRBV6-3 to TRBJ2-5, with D possibly matching TRBD2 (7 bases). The CDR3 spans 16 residues. CDR1 and CDR2 (germline): MNHEY, SVGEGT. V dropped 2 bases and J dropped 4 bases, with 17 bases sitting between them. CDR3 amino acids: CASSYPGGSGAETQYF. The CDR3 DNA reads as TGTGCCAGCAGTTACCCCGGGGGGTCAGGGGCAGAGACCCAGTACTTC.